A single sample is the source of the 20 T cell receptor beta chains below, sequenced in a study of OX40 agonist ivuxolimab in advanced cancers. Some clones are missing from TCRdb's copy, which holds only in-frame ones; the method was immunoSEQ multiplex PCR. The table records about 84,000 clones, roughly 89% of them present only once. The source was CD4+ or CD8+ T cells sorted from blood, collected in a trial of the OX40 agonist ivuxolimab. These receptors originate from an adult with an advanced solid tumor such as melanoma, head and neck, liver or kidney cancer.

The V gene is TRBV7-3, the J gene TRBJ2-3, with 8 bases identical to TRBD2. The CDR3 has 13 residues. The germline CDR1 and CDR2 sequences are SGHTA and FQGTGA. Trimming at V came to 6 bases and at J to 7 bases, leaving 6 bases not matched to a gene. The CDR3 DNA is TGTGCCAGCAGTTCCCGGACTAGCAATACGCAGTATTTT. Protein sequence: CASSSRTSNTQYF.

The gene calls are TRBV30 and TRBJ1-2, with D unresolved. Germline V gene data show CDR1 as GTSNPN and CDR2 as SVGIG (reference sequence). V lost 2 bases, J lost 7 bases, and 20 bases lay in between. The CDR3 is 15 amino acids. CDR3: CAWSSRPSNPLGYTF. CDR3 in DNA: TGTGCCTGGAGTTCGCGTCCAAGCAACCCACTTGGCTACACCTTC.

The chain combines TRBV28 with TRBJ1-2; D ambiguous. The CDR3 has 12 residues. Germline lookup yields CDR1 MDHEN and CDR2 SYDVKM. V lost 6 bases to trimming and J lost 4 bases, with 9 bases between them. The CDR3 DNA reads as TGTGCCAGCAGCGGACGTTCCTATGGCTACACCTTC. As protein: CASSGRSYGYTF.

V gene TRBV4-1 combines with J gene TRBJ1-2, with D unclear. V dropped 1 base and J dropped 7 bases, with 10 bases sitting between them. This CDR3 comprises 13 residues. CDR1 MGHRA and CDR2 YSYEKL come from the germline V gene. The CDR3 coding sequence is TGCGCCAGCAGCCAAGTTCCACTTACTGGCTACACCTTC. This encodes CASSQVPLTGYTF.

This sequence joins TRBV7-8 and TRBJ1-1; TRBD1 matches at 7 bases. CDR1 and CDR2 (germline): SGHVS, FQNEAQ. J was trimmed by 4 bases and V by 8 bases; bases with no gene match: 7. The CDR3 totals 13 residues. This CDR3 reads CASFIQGTTEAFF. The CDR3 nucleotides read TGTGCCAGCTTCATACAGGGGACCACTGAAGCTTTCTTT.

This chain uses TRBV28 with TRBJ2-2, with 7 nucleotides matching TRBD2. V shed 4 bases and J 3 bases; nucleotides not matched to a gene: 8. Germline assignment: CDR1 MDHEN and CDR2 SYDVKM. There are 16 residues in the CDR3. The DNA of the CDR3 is TGTGCCAGCAGTTCCCTAGCGGTGGGGGACACCGGGGAGCTGTTTTTT. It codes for CASSSLAVGDTGELFF.

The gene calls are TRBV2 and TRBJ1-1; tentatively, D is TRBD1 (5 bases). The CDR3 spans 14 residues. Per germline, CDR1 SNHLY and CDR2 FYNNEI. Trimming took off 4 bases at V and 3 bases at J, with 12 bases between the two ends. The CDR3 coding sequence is TGTGCCAGCAGTGGAACAGGTGCTTACACTGAAGCTTTCTTT. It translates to CASSGTGAYTEAFF. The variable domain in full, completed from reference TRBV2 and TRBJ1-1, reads EPEVTQTPSHQVTQMGQEVILRCVPISNHLYFYWYRQILGQKVEFLVSFYNNEISEKSEIFDDQFSVERPDGSNFTLKIRSTKLEDSAMYFCASSGTGAYTEAFFGQGTRLTVV.

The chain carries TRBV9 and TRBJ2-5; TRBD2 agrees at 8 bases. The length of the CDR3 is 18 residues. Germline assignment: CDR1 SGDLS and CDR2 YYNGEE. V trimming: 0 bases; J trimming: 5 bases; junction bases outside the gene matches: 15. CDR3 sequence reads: CASSVGLSGSGVTETQYF. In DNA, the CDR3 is TGTGCCAGCAGCGTAGGACTAAGCGGGAGTGGCGTTACGGAGACCCAGTACTTC.

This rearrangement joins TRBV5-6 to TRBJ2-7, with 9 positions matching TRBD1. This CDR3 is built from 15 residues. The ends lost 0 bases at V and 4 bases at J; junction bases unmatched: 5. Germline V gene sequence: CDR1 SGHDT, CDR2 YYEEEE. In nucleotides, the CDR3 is TGTGCCAGCAGCTTGGTAGGACAGGGGTGGTACGAGCAGTACGTC. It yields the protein CASSLVGQGWYEQYV.

The CDR3 sequence is CASRAGVWTDTQYF. CDR3 in DNA: TGTGCCAGCCGGGCGGGGGTTTGGACAGATACGCAGTATTTT. The chain joins TRBV6-5 to TRBJ2-3; 7 bases match TRBD2. This CDR3 is built from 14 residues. The J segment lost 3 bases and the V segment lost 8 bases, leaving 8 bases of the junction unmatched. Germline V CDR1 and CDR2: MNHEY, SVGAGI.

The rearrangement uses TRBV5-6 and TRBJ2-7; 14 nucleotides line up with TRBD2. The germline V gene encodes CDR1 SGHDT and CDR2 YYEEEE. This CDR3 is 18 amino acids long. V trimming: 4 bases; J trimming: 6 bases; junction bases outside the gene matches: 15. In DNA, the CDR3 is TGTGCCAGCAGCCGGGGGACTAGCGGGAGCCAACGTAGACGCGAGCAGTACTTC. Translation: CASSRGTSGSQRRREQYF.

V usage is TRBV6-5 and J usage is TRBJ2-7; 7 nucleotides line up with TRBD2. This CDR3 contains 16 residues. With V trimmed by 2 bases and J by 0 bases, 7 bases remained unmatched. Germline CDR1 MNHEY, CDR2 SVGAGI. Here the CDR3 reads CASSYGGGLPSYEQYV. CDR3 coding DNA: TGTGCCAGCAGTTACGGGGGGGGTCTACCCTCCTACGAGCAGTACGTC.

In nucleotides, the CDR3 is TGTGCCAGCAGCAAACAGGGATCAGGAAACACTGAAGCTTTCTTT. Its protein product is CASSKQGSGNTEAFF. The chain employs TRBV28 and TRBJ1-1, with D maybe TRBD1 (6 bases). This CDR3 contains 15 residues. V lost 6 bases, J lost 2 bases, and 16 bases lay in between. Germline lookup yields CDR1 MDHEN and CDR2 SYDVKM.

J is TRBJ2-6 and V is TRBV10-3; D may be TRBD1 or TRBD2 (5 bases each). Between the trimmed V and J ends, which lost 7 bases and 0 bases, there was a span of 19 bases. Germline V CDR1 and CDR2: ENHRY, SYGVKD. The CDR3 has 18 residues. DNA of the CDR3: TGTGCCATCAAAGGACACCCCTCCGGACTCTCTGGGGCCAACGTCCTGACTTTC. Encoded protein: CAIKGHPSGLSGANVLTF.

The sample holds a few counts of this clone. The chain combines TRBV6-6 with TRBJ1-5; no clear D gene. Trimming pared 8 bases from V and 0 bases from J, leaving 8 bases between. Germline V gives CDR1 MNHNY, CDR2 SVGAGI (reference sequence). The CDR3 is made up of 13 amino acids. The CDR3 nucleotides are TGTGCCAGCCGGGATAATAGCAATCAGCCCCAGCATTTT. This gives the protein CASRDNSNQPQHF.

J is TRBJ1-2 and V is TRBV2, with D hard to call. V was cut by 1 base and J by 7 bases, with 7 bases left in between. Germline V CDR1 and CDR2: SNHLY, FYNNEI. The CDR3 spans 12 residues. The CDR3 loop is CASSEVEGGYTF. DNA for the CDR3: TGTGCCAGCAGTGAAGTGGAGGGTGGCTACACCTTC.

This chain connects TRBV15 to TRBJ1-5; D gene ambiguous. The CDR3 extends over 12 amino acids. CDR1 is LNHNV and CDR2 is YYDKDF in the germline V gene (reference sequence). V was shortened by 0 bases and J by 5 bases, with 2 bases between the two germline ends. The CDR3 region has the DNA TGTGCCACCAGCAGAGACGATCAGCCCCAGCATTTT. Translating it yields CATSRDDQPQHF.

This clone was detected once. The CDR3, as DNA: TGTGCCAGCAGCGTTGGCCCGGCGGACACTGAAGCTTTCTTT. Its translation is CASSVGPADTEAFF. This chain connects TRBV9 to TRBJ1-1; no clear D. The length of the CDR3 is 14 residues. The V gene's germline CDR1 is SGDLS and CDR2 YYNGEE. The V end was cut by 2 bases, the J end by 3 bases, with 11 bases between.

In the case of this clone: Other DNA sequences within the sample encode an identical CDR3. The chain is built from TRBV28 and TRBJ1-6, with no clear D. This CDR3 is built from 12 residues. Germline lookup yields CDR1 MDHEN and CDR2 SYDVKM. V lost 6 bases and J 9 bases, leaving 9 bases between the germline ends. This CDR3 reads CASRGGGSPLHF. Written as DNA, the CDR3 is TGTGCCAGCAGGGGAGGTGGTTCACCCCTCCACTTT.

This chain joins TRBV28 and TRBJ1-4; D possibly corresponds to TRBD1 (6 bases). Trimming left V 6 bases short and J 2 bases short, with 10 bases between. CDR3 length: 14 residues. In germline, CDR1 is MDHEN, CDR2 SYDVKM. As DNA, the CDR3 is TGTGCCAGCAGCTATGGGGGCACTAATGAAAAACTGTTTTTT. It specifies CASSYGGTNEKLFF. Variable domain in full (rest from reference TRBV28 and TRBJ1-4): DVKVTQSSRYLVKRTGEKVFLECVQDMDHENMFWYRQDPGLGLRLIYFSYDVKMKEKGDIPEGYSVSREKKERFSLILESASTNQTSMYLCASSYGGTNEKLFFGSGTQLSVL.